The rows below give T cell receptor beta chains drawn from one sample of a study of regulatory T cells in long-lasting Graves disease. TCRdb fed the multiplex PCR reads into MiXCR, producing one record per CDR3 protein. The data contain 500,000 or so distinct CDR3 sequences, around 13% of them singletons. This same sample was also taken into another study, of T cells in Graves' hyperthyroidism and ophthalmopathy.

Sequenced here: peripheral blood mononuclear cells (PBMCs), sampled at new diagnosis, from a patient treated with antithyroid drugs. The origin of the receptors is a woman aged 45-65 years with Graves disease. Both conserved end residues are trimmed from each CDR3. Fields, in order: CDR3 length, clone size, V gene, CDR3 protein. Size values are once, few and many counts, or a class for expanded clones, and some rows have none.

10 few TRBV5-1 TSSFAADTQY
10 many TRBV7-9 ASSLTSVEQY
15 NA TRBV30 AWSDVQSLLITDTQY
11 NA TRBV2 ASSGDSPGELF
14 many TRBV5-1 ASSLATSGDTDTQY
12 many TRBV20-1 SARTSGNTGELF
14 NA TRBV2 ASSESGVYVNTEAF
13 many TRBV10-2 ASRRLGTPNDEQY
15 few TRBV7-9 ASSSPRGGVRGDTQY
10 many TRBV3-1 ASSRTGDEQY
14 many TRBV19 ASSRGGTSGSDTQY
17 NA TRBV12-3/TRBV12-4 ASTFGQGLLGGWDEKLF
10 many TRBV29-1 SVGFSGNEQF
12 NA TRBV10-1 ASSESTLSYEQY
13 few TRBV29-1 SVEDWTSGSYEQY
12 many TRBV28 ASSLPGVNYGYT
15 many TRBV7-3 ASRQPGLAGVGETQY
11 few TRBV5-1 ASSLGSIYEQY
12 few TRBV7-6 ASSRMGFTGELF
10 many TRBV13 ASSSFEAEAF
12 NA TRBV27 ASSLNGETYEQY
12 NA TRBV6-4 ASSSRTDSYEQY
16 NA TRBV19 ASTNLTFTGSSGNTIY
10 NA TRBV7-9 ASKGLKETQY
14 many TRBV27 ASRFNPTSGSYEQY
12 NA TRBV19 ASSRSGESYEQY
12 NA TRBV6-2/TRBV6-3 ASRDSGGTDTQY
11 few TRBV10-2 ASSEPRRGTQY
10 few TRBV19 ASSQWSGELF
13 few TRBV5-1 ASSLGQGAFYGYT
12 many TRBV10-2 ASSVGQYTGELF
11 few TRBV6-2/TRBV6-3 ASSDSPGDEQY